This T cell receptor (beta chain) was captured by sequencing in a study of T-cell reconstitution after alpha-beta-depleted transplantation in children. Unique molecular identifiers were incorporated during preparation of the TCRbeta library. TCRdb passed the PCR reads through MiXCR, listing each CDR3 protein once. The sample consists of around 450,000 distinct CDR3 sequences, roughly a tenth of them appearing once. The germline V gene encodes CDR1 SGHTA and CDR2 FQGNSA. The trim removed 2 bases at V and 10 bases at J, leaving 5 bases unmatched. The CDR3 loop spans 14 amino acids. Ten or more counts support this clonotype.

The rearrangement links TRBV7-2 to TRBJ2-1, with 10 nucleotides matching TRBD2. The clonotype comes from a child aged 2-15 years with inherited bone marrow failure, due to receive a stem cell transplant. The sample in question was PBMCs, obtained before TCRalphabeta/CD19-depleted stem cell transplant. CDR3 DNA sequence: TGTGCCAGCAGCTTACTAGCGGGAGTAAGGGAGCAGTTCTTC. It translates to CASSLLAGVREQFF.